This T cell receptor beta chain appears in the sequencing data of a study of blood T cell repertoires in COVID-19. About the study: The United States, Italy and Spain were the sources of the acute and convalescent COVID-19 samples. PBMCs, B-cell-depleted T cells, or T cells provided the cDNA or gDNA that made up the material.

Cohort 3 donors were reported recovered after two negative PCRs, clearance, or symptom resolution. CDR1 is LGHDT and CDR2 is YNNKEL in the germline V gene (reference sequence). V shed 4 bases and J shed 6 bases, with 15 bases lying between them. This CDR3 region has 14 residues. The method was immunoSEQ multiplex PCR; TCRdb's version includes in-frame clones alone and lacks a portion of them. The table includes around 470,000 clones, roughly 91% detected once. The TCR was taken from a man between 18 and 29 years old who had recovered from COVID-19. The gene calls are TRBV3-1 (or the pseudogene TRBV3-2) and TRBJ1-2; D unresolved. Sequenced material: PBMCs or T cells enriched from blood (not recorded which). The CDR3 DNA reads as TGTGCCAGCAGCCCTAACTCGAGGTGGGATGGCTACACCTTC. Translation gives CASSPNSRWDGYTF.